This T cell receptor (beta chain) was sequenced for a study of blood T cell repertoires in COVID-19 (dated by TCRdb to 2018 to 2020). Regarding the complete study: The collaborator samples originated in the United States, Italy and Spain and spanned the acute and convalescent phases of COVID-19. The prospective study material was composed of cDNA or gDNA derived from T cells, B-cell-depleted T cells, or PBMCs. Deeply sampled blood TCRbeta repertoires from subjects exposed to, actively infected with, or recovered from COVID-19 were included in the dataset. A freely available public database, intended as a resource for researchers studying the immune response to SARS-CoV-2, is where the repertoires were released. Samples came from the ongoing ImmuneRACE study (first 160 participants) plus 1,254 subjects from 6 global collaborators. Sample metadata almost always included a de-identified subject ID, COVID-19 status, age in years and sex. Where available, HLA class I and class II types were taken from metadata supplied by the sample provider and were not determined by assay-based typing. Overall study results and their limits: How much clinical and demographic metadata was included differed by source and by participant, and the metadata was provided uncurated.

In the prospective study, participants were roughly 18 to 100 years old, resided in approximately 22 geographic areas of the United States, and were enrolled through a virtual design. In the prospective study, participants were assigned to cohorts based on the clinical history participants reported in a screening survey and a study questionnaire. Recovered participants in ImmuneRACE Cohort 3 were defined by two consecutive negative NP/OP PCR tests, clearance by a healthcare professional, or resolution of symptoms. In the prospective study, whole blood, serum and a nasopharyngeal or oropharyngeal swab were collected from each participant by mobile phlebotomists. Prospective study participants could optionally give additional blood draws and questionnaires over an approximately two-month period. Blood samples from the prospective study were shipped frozen or at room temperature prior to DNA extraction.

Concerning this clone: This clone's antigen is unknown. Base quality data are lacking; no much larger clone is found one base away.

There are 14 amino acids in the CDR3, from cysteine to phenylalanine inclusive. CDR3 DNA only is kept here, 42 bases in frame from base 1. Looking up the germline V gene yields CDR1 KGHDR and CDR2 SFDVKD. Cut back by 4 bases and 6 bases, the V and J ends lie 12 bases apart. The immunoSEQ Assay, a bias-controlled multiplex PCR, was used to amplify TCRbeta CDR3 regions from genomic DNA. The paper's processing steps were these. Within the assay, amplification of reference gene primers was used to estimate how many nucleated cells each sample contained. To quantify the absolute abundance of each unique TCRbeta CDR3 rearrangement, sequence reads were collapsed and filtered. For each sample, productive Simpson clonality was calculated by taking the square root of Simpson's diversity index across productive rearrangements. TCRdb obtained this table from immuneACCESS and retained in-frame rearrangements with V and J assigned. These tables miss some clones; where compared with another copy, unresolved V genes account for less than half of the shortfall, and the remainder is unexplained. The V and J calls and clone size were taken over from that table, and D and trimming were inferred from the DNA. A total of approximately 220,000 clones appear in this sample, about nine tenths of them only once. The ten largest clones add up to around 2.6% of the sample.

The chain employs TRBV24-1 and TRBJ2-1; matching of 5 bases hints at TRBD1 as the D gene. Sequenced sample: PBMCs or T cells enriched from blood (not recorded which). This receptor was obtained from a woman in her 30s who had recovered from COVID-19. The CDR3 is CATSDSSRANEQFF. DNA sequence: TGTGCCACCAGTGACTCGTCCAGGGCCAATGAGCAGTTCTTC.